The sample holds a few counts of the clone carrying this T cell receptor (beta chain). This sample was taken from a study of naive and memory T cell subsets. The V and J ends lost 4 bases and 3 bases respectively, with 19 bases between them. The CDR3 consists of 16 residues. Germline V gene lookup returns CDR1 SQVTM and CDR2 ANQGSEA. Ligated cDNA underwent four rounds of PCR with nested alpha and beta constant region primers and SP2. TCRdb called the 5' RACE reads again in MiXCR, with one record for every CDR3 protein. The table has about 62,000 distinct CDR3 sequences, around 8% seen once; the top ten hold 15% to 20%. The library had UMIs added by 3' ligation of an oligonucleotide to TCR cDNA.

This TCR came from a female donor in good health. The V gene is TRBV29-1, the J gene TRBJ2-1; a possible D gene is TRBD1 (6 bases). CDR3 protein: CSVGWLPDRHYNEQFF. CDR3 nucleotides: TGCAGCGTTGGGTGGCTTCCGGACAGACACTACAATGAGCAGTTCTTC.